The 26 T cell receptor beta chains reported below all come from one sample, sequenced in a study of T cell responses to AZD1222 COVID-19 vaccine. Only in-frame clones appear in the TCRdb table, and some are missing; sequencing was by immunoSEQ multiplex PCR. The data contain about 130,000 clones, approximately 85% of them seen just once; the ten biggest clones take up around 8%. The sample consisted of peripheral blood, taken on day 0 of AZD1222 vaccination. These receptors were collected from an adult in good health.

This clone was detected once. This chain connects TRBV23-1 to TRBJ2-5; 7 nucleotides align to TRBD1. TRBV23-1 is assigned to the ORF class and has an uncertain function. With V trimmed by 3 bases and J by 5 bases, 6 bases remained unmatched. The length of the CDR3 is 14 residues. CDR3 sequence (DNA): TGCGCCAGCAGTCAGACAGGGTCGAGGGAGACCCAGTACTTC. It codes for CASSQTGSRETQYF.

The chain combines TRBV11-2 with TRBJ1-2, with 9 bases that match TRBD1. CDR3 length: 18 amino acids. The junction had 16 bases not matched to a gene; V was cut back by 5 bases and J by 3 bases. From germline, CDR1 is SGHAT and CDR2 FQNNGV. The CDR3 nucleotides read TGTGCCAGCAGCATTAGCGACGGGCACAGGGGGCTGGACTATGGCTACACCTTC. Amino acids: CASSISDGHRGLDYGYTF. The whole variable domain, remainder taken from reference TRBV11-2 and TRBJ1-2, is EAGVAQSPRYKIIEKRQSVAFWCNPISGHATLYWYQQILGQGPKLLIQFQNNGVVDDSQLPKDRFSAERLKGVDSTLKIQPAKLEDSAVYLCASSISDGHRGLDYGYTFGSGTRLTVV.

The CDR3 sequence: CASKGTSGVTGELFF. DNA for the CDR3: TGTGCCAGCAAGGGGACTAGCGGTGTTACCGGGGAGCTGTTTTTT. This chain joins TRBV5-4 and TRBJ2-2; TRBD2 aligns across 11 bases. Per the germline V gene, CDR1 is SGHNT and CDR2 is YYREEE (reference sequence). V was clipped by 6 bases and J by 5 bases; unmatched bases: 6. The CDR3 is 15 residues long. The entire variable domain, with the rest obtained from reference TRBV5-4 and TRBJ2-2, is as follows: ETGVTQSPTHLIKTRGQQVTLRCSSQSGHNTVSWYQQALGQGPQFIFQYYREEENGRGNFPPRFSGLQFPNYSSELNVNALELDDSALYLCASKGTSGVTGELFFGEGSRLTVL.

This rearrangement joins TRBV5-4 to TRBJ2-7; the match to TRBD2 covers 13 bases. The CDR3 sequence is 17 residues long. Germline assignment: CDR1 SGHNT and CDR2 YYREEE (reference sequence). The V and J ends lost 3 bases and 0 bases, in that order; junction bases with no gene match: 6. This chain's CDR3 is CASSSGLAGASSYEQYF. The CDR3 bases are TGTGCCAGCAGCTCCGGACTAGCGGGGGCCTCCTCCTACGAGCAGTACTTC. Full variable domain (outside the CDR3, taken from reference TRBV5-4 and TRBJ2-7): ETGVTQSPTHLIKTRGQQVTLRCSSQSGHNTVSWYQQALGQGPQFIFQYYREEENGRGNFPPRFSGLQFPNYSSELNVNALELDDSALYLCASSSGLAGASSYEQYFGPGTRLTVT.

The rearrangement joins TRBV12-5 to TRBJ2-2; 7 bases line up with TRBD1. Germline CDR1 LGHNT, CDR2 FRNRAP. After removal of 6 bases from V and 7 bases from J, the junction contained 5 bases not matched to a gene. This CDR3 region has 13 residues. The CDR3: CASGLQGNGELFF. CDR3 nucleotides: TGTGCTAGTGGGTTACAGGGGAACGGGGAGCTGTTTTTT.

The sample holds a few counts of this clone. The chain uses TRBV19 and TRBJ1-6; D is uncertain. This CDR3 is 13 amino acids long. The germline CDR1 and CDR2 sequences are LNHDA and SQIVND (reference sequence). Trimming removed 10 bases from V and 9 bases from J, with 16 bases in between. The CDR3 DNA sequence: TGTGCCACCACCCGGGCCGAGGGTTCACCCCTCCACTTT. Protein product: CATTRAEGSPLHF.

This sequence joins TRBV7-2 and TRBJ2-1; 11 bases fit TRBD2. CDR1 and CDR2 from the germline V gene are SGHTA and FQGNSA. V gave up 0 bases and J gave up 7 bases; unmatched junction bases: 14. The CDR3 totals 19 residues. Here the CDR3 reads CASSLALRASGGPGNEQFF. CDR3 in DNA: TGTGCCAGCAGCTTAGCGCTTCGGGCTAGCGGGGGGCCGGGGAATGAGCAGTTCTTC.

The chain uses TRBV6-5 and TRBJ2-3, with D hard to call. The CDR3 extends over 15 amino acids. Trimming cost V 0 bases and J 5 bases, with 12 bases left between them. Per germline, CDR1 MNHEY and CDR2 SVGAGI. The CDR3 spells CASSYSIQSLDTQYF. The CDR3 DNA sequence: TGTGCCAGCAGTTACTCGATCCAGTCTCTAGATACGCAGTATTTT.

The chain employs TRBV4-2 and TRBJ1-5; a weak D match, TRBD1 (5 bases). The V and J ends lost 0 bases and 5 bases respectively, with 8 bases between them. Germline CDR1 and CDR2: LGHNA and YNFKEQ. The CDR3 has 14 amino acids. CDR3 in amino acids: CASSQDRVDQPQHF. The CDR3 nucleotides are TGTGCCAGCAGCCAAGACAGGGTGGATCAGCCCCAGCATTTT.

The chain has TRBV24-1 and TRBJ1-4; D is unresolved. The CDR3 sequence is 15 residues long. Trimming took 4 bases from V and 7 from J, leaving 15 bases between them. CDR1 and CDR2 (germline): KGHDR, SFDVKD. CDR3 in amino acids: CATSDSRSEGEKLFF. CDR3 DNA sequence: TGTGCCACCAGTGACTCCAGGTCCGAGGGTGAAAAACTGTTTTTT.

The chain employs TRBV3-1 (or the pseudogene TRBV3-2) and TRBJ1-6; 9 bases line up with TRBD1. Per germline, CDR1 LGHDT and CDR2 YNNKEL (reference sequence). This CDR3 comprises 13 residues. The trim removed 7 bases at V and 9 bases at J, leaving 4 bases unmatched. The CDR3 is CASNRDRVSPLHF. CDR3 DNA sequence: TGTGCCAGCAACCGGGACAGGGTTTCACCCCTCCACTTT.

In nucleotides, the CDR3 is TGCAGCGTTGTACCGCGGGGGGGCGTAGAGACCCAGTACTTC. This codes for CSVVPRGGVETQYF. The chain recombines TRBV29-1 with TRBJ2-5; 9 bases match TRBD2. J lost 4 bases, V lost 4 bases, and 7 bases had no gene match. The V gene's germline CDR1 is SQVTM and CDR2 ANQGSEA. CDR3 size: 14 residues.

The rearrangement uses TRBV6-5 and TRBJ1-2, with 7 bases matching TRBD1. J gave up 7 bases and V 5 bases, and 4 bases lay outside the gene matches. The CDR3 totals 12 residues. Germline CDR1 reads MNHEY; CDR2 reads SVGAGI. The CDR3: CASSKGAGGYTF. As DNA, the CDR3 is TGTGCCAGCAGTAAGGGGGCGGGTGGCTACACCTTC.

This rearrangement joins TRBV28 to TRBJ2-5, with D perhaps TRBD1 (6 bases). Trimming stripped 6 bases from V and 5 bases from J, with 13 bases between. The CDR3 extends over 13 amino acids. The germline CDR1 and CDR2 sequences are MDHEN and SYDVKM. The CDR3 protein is CASSRQGSETQYF. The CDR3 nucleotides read TGTGCCAGCAGCCGTCAGGGGTCGGAGACCCAGTACTTC.

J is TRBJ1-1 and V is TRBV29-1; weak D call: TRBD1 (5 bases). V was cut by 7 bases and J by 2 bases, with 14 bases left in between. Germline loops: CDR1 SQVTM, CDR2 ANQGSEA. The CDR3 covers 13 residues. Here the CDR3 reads CSGRGGGNTEAFF. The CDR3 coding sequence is TGCAGCGGACGTGGGGGGGGAAACACTGAAGCTTTCTTT.

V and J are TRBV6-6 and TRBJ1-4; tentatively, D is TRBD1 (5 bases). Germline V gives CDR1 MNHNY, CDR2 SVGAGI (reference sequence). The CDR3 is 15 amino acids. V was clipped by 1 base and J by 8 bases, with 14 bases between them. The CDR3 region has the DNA TGTGCCAGCAGTTACTTCGGGGCAACGGGAGAAAAACTGTTTTTT. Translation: CASSYFGATGEKLFF.

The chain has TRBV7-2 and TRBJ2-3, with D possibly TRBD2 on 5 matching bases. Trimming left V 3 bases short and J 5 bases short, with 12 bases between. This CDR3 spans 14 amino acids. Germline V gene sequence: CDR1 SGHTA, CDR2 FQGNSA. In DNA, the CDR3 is TGTGCCAGCAGCTTGCGGGCCTCGGTAGATACGCAGTATTTT. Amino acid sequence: CASSLRASVDTQYF.

The CDR3 loop reads CASSPMGGGTDTQYF. The DNA for the CDR3 is TGCGCCAGCAGCCCCATGGGGGGGGGCACAGATACGCAGTATTTT. This chain joins TRBV5-1 and TRBJ2-3, with 7 bases aligning to TRBD2. The V and J ends lost 4 bases and 1 base, in that order; junction bases with no gene match: 6. There are 15 residues in the CDR3. Germline CDR1 reads SGHRS; CDR2 reads YFSETQ.

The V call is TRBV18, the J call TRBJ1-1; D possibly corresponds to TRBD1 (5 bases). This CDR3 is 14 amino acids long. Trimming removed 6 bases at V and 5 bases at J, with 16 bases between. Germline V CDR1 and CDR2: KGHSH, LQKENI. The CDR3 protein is CASSRGTLGTEAFF. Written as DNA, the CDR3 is TGTGCCAGCTCGCGAGGGACTCTGGGGACTGAAGCTTTCTTT.

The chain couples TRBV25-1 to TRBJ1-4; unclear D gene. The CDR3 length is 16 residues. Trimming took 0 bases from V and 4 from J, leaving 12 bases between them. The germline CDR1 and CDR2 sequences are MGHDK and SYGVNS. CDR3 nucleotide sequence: TGTGCCAGCAGTGAATATGGTGGGCAGTATAATGAAAAACTGTTTTTT. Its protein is CASSEYGGQYNEKLFF.

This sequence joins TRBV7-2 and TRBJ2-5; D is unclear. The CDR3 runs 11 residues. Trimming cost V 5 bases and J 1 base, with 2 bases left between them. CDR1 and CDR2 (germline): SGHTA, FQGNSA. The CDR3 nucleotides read TGTGCCAGCAGCAGCCAAGAGACCCAGTACTTC. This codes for CASSSQETQYF.

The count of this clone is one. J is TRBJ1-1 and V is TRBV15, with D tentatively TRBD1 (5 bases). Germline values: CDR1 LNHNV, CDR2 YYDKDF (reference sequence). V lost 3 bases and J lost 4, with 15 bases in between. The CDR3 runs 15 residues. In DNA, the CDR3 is TGTGCCACCAGCAGTAAGGCGCGGGGGTCCACTGAAGCTTTCTTT. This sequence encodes CATSSKARGSTEAFF.

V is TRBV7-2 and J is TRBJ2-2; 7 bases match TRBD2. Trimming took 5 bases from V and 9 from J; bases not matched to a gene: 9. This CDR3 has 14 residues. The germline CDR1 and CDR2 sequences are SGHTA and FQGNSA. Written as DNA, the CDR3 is TGTGCCAGCAGCCCGGGACTATCCCGCCGGGAGCTGTTTTTT. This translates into CASSPGLSRRELFF.

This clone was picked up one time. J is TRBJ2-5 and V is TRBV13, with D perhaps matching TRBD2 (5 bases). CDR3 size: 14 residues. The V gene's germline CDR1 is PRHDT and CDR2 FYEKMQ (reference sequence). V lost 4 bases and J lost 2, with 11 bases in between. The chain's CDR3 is CASSSPAEQETQYF. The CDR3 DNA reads TGTGCCAGCAGCTCCCCAGCGGAGCAAGAGACCCAGTACTTC. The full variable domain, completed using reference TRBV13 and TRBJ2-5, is AAGVIQSPRHLIKEKRETATLKCYPIPRHDTVYWYQQGPGQDPQFLISFYEKMQSDKGSIPDRFSAQQFSDYHSELNMSSLELGDSALYFCASSSPAEQETQYFGPGTRLLVL.

CDR3 nucleotides: TGTGCCAGCAGCCTACAGGGAGCTAACTATGGCTACACCTTC. Encoded protein: CASSLQGANYGYTF. The chain employs TRBV28 and TRBJ1-2; perhaps TRBD1 as D (6 bases). This CDR3 region has 14 residues. Deletions cut 6 bases from V and 0 bases from J, with 11 bases between. Germline V gives CDR1 MDHEN, CDR2 SYDVKM.

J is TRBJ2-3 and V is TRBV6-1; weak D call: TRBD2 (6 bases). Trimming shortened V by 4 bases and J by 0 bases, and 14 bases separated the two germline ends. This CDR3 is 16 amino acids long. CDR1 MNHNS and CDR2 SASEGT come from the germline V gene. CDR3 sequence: CASSGPAGLSTDTQYF. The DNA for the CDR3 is TGTGCCAGCAGTGGACCCGCGGGACTCAGCACAGATACGCAGTATTTT.